Listed here are 13 T cell receptor beta chains from one sample, sequenced in a study of blood T cell repertoires in COVID-19. Clones were read by immunoSEQ multiplex PCR, and TCRdb kept only the in-frame ones, dropping some. This table holds a few hundred thousand clones, about 90% found once. Specimen: PBMCs or T cells enriched from blood (not recorded which). The receptor source for this set is a woman aged 25 to 45 who had recovered from COVID-19.

This clone was observed once. The identical CDR3 is also encoded by other nucleotide sequences in the sample. The rearrangement links TRBV3-1 (or the pseudogene TRBV3-2) to TRBJ1-5; D unresolved. The CDR3 is 14 amino acids. The germline V gene encodes CDR1 LGHDT and CDR2 YNNKEL (reference sequence). V was trimmed by 1 base and J by 0 bases, leaving 4 bases between them. This chain's CDR3 is CASSQGHSNQPQHF. For the CDR3, the DNA is TGTGCCAGCAGCCAAGGGCATAGCAATCAGCCCCAGCATTTT.

The chain uses TRBV29-1 and TRBJ1-5; D gene ambiguous. The CDR3 spans 13 residues. V was clipped by 2 bases and J by 5 bases, with 10 bases between them. Germline assignment: CDR1 SQVTM and CDR2 ANQGSEA. The CDR3 DNA follows: TGCAGCGTTGAATCGGGAAACGATCAGCCCCAGCATTTT. Protein: CSVESGNDQPQHF.

This chain connects TRBV5-4 to TRBJ2-5, with 11 bases that match TRBD2. This CDR3 region has 15 residues. Germline lookup yields CDR1 SGHNT and CDR2 YYREEE (reference sequence). Trimming cost V 4 bases and J 4 bases; bases outside gene matches: 6. The CDR3 bases are TGTGCCAGCAGCCCAGGTAGCGGGAGGGGAGAGACCCAGTACTTC. This sequence encodes CASSPGSGRGETQYF.

The chain recombines TRBV7-2 with TRBJ2-7, with 9 bases matching TRBD2. The CDR3 is made up of 16 amino acids. Germline V gene data show CDR1 as SGHTA and CDR2 as FQGNSA. Trimming took 0 bases from V and 3 from J; bases not matched to a gene: 6. The CDR3 nucleotides are TGTGCCAGCAGCTTAGCAGTTCTAGCGGGGTACTACGAGCAGTACTTC. Translating gives CASSLAVLAGYYEQYF.

As for this clone: The sample carries other DNA sequences with the same CDR3. The J gene is TRBJ2-7, the V gene TRBV5-5; the D gene is possibly TRBD2 (5 bases). Germline V CDR1 and CDR2: SGHKS, YYEKEE (reference sequence). V was cut by 2 bases and J by 1 base, with 7 bases left in between. The CDR3 consists of 13 residues. Here the CDR3 DNA reads TGTGCCAGCAGCTTTGGAGGATCCTACGAGCAGTACTTC. This translates into CASSFGGSYEQYF.

The gene calls are TRBV27 and TRBJ1-4; TRBD1 agrees at 7 bases. With V trimmed by 5 bases and J by 4 bases, 7 bases remained unmatched. The CDR3 sequence is 15 residues long. CDR1 is MNHEY and CDR2 is SMNVEV in the germline V gene (reference sequence). CDR3 amino acids: CASSRTGANNEKLFF. The CDR3 DNA reads TGTGCCAGCAGTCGAACAGGGGCTAATAATGAAAAACTGTTTTTT.

This chain connects TRBV11-1 to TRBJ2-6; 8 bases map to TRBD1. Per germline, CDR1 SGHAT and CDR2 FQDESV (reference sequence). The trim removed 5 bases at V and 9 bases at J, leaving 6 bases unmatched. The CDR3 totals 14 residues. CDR3: CASSPGQGVNVLTF. DNA of the CDR3: TGTGCCAGCAGCCCCGGACAGGGCGTCAACGTCCTGACTTTC.

In this sample, this clone turned up a few times. The genes are TRBV5-1 and TRBJ2-3; 8 bases line up with TRBD2. CDR3 length: 16 amino acids. Germline loops: CDR1 SGHRS, CDR2 YFSETQ. V lost 4 bases and J lost 0; bases outside the gene matches: 7. The CDR3 DNA reads TGCGCCAGCAGCCCCGGGACTAGTCCTAGCACAGATACGCAGTATTTT. This translates into CASSPGTSPSTDTQYF.

Here the CDR3 reads CASSQDVWGRPGEQFF. The DNA of the CDR3 is TGTGCCAGCAGCCAAGATGTATGGGGGCGCCCAGGTGAGCAGTTCTTC. The chain employs TRBV3-1 (or the pseudogene TRBV3-2) and TRBJ2-1; D perhaps matches TRBD1 (6 bases). This CDR3 region has 16 residues. V gave up 0 bases and J gave up 9 bases, with 18 bases separating them. Per the germline V gene, CDR1 is LGHDT and CDR2 is YNNKEL (reference sequence).

The chain joins TRBV13 to TRBJ1-6; 7 bases agree with TRBD1. The CDR3 consists of 14 residues. Germline loops: CDR1 PRHDT, CDR2 FYEKMQ (reference sequence). With 5 bases clipped from V and 6 bases from J, the junction kept 4 bases outside the gene matches. The CDR3, as DNA: TGTGCCAGCAGCGGACAGGCGGGTAATTCACCCCTCCACTTT. Translating gives CASSGQAGNSPLHF.

This chain links TRBV6-5 with TRBJ1-2; the match to TRBD1 covers 7 bases. Trimming took 1 base from V and 4 from J; bases not matched to a gene: 9. CDR3 length: 16 amino acids. Germline lookup yields CDR1 MNHEY and CDR2 SVGAGI. The DNA of the CDR3 is TGTGCCAGCAGTTACTTAACAGGGGCGACCTCCTATGGCTACACCTTC. Amino acid sequence: CASSYLTGATSYGYTF.

This chain uses TRBV28 with TRBJ2-2; 9 bases are shared with TRBD2. V lost 2 bases, J lost 4 bases, and 11 bases stayed unmatched. CDR1 is MDHEN and CDR2 is SYDVKM in the germline V gene. CDR3 length: 18 amino acids. This CDR3 is CASSLRRDSGGSTGELFF. The CDR3, as DNA: TGTGCCAGCAGTTTACGGCGGGATAGCGGGGGATCCACCGGGGAGCTGTTTTTT.

The V gene is TRBV27, the J gene TRBJ2-7; TRBD1 is a possible D gene (5 bases). This CDR3 spans 13 amino acids. Between the trimmed V and J ends, which lost 5 bases and 1 base, there was a span of 9 bases. Looked up from germline, CDR1 is MNHEY and CDR2 is SMNVEV (reference sequence). The CDR3 region has the DNA TGTGCCAGCAGTCCCAGGGTGTCCTACGAGCAGTACTTC. This translates into CASSPRVSYEQYF.